This TCR beta chain was captured by sequencing in a study of CD8 T cells in ankylosing spondylitis. Whole-study results and caveats: Reportedly, disease-linked clones are significantly enriched in ankylosing spondylitis patients' matched synovial fluid. Disease-linked clones proved CD8+ and comparatively uncommon in peripheral blood. A motif of under ten highly homologous TCR beta variants was seen as apparently characteristic of ankylosing spondylitis blood.

Only a few counts were recorded for this clonotype. Its antigen is not identified. Quantitative barcoded 5'-RACE was used to prepare TCR beta libraries. TCRdb re-called the 5' RACE reads with MiXCR, one entry per CDR3 protein. The repertoire holds 670,000 or so distinct CDR3 sequences, with under 20% as singletons. The germline V and J ends were trimmed by 5 bases and 7 bases, with 11 bases remaining between them. CDR3 length: 12 residues. This chain links TRBV12-3 or TRBV12-4 with TRBJ1-2; unclear D gene. Sequencing input: blood, either unsorted or a sorted T cell fraction (not recorded which). This clonotype was obtained from a male donor with ankylosing spondylitis. CDR3 coding DNA: TGTGCCAGCAGTCCGAGGACCACTGGCTACACCTTC. It specifies CASSPRTTGYTF.